The source of this T cell receptor (beta chain) is a study of T cells in Graves' hyperthyroidism and ophthalmopathy. Stable hyperthyroidism: no ophthalmopathy progression over 18 months of follow-up. Hyperthyroidism was newly diagnosed in patients aged 18 to 65 (duration under 2 months). RNA transcripts provided the source from which TCR beta CDR3 regions were amplified. An initial round of RT-PCR targeting the TCR CDR3 relied on the HTBI primer set. TCRdb redid the calling of the multiplex PCR reads with MiXCR, one entry per CDR3 protein. Seen here are under 450,000 distinct CDR3 sequences, less than 20% observed once, and the top ten hold roughly an eighth. This clonotype has a count of ten or more. CDR3 length: 15 residues. Germline lookup yields CDR1 MGHRA and CDR2 YSYEKL. V lost 1 base to trimming and J lost 2 bases, with 12 bases between them.

The chain couples TRBV4-1 to TRBJ2-7; perhaps TRBD2 as D (6 bases). Sequenced material: blood. The sequence was collected from a woman aged 18-29 years with Graves' hyperthyroidism. This CDR3 is CASSQAASEAYEQYF. The CDR3 DNA reads TGCGCCAGCAGCCAAGCGGCTAGCGAGGCCTACGAGCAGTACTTC.